The 23 T cell receptor beta chains presented below share a single source sample, sequenced in a study of T-cell reconstitution after alpha-beta-depleted transplantation in children. The authors prepared the TCRbeta library with unique molecular identifiers. TCRdb fed the PCR reads into MiXCR, producing one record per CDR3 protein. The table includes 500,000 to 650,000 distinct CDR3 sequences, around 13% detected once. The material was PBMCs, mostly from graft donor cells, obtained 360 days after TCRalphabeta/CD19-depleted stem cell transplant. Source of these receptors: a male patient younger than 18 who had a stem cell transplant for acute myeloid leukemia, so the T cells may come from the graft donor.

This clonotype has a handful of counts. The chain uses TRBV18 and TRBJ2-1, with D maybe TRBD2 (5 bases). Germline CDR1 reads KGHSH; CDR2 reads LQKENI. This CDR3 has 15 amino acids. V shed 3 bases and J shed 3 bases, with 12 bases lying between them. In nucleotides, the CDR3 is TGTGCCAGCTCACCCATATCCGGGAACTACAATGAGCAGTTCTTC. Its translation: CASSPISGNYNEQFF. Supplemented by reference TRBV18 and TRBJ2-1, the full variable domain reads NAGVMQNPRHLVRRRGQEARLRCSPMKGHSHVYWYRQLPEEGLKFMVYLQKENIIDESGMPKERFSAEFPKEGPSILRIQQVVRGDSAAYFCASSPISGNYNEQFFGPGTRLTVL.

This clonotype was seen repeatedly, ten times or more. This chain uses TRBV28 with TRBJ2-7; D may be TRBD1 (5 bases). Germline V gives CDR1 MDHEN, CDR2 SYDVKM. The V end was cut by 3 bases, the J end by 6 bases, with 21 bases between. The CDR3 has 16 residues. The CDR3 loop reads CASSLRSFRQSPEQYF. CDR3 nucleotides: TGTGCCAGCAGTTTGAGGTCCTTTCGACAGAGCCCCGAGCAGTACTTC. Drawing the rest from reference TRBV28 and TRBJ2-7, the complete variable domain is DVKVTQSSRYLVKRTGEKVFLECVQDMDHENMFWYRQDPGLGLRLIYFSYDVKMKEKGDIPEGYSVSREKKERFSLILESASTNQTSMYLCASSLRSFRQSPEQYFGPGTRLTVT.

The chain carries TRBV20-1 and TRBJ2-2, with D possibly called TRBD1 or TRBD2 (5 bases each). Germline loops: CDR1 DFQATT, CDR2 SNEGSKA (reference sequence). V was pared by 4 bases and J by 7 bases, with 7 bases between. The length of the CDR3 is 11 residues. The CDR3 loop reads CSATRGGELFF. The CDR3 bases are TGCAGTGCTACGAGGGGCGGGGAGCTGTTTTTT.

This clonotype was detected only a few times. The rearrangement joins TRBV12-5 to TRBJ2-1; no reliable D call. This CDR3 has 11 amino acids. Trimming removed 1 base from V and 9 bases from J, with 4 bases in between. Germline assignment: CDR1 LGHNT and CDR2 FRNRAP. CDR3 coding DNA: TGTGCTAGTGGTTTGGAGAGTGAGCAGTTCTTC. Translated: CASGLESEQFF.

This clonotype was observed a handful of times. V usage is TRBV5-1 and J usage is TRBJ2-5, with 7 bases that match TRBD1. V lost 4 bases and J lost 5; bases outside the gene matches: 8. Germline CDR1 and CDR2: SGHRS and YFSETQ. CDR3 length: 14 amino acids. The DNA of the CDR3 is TGCGCCAGCAGCCTTGACAGGGTACCGGAGACCCAGTACTTC. Translated, it gives CASSLDRVPETQYF. Complete variable domain (other parts from reference TRBV5-1 and TRBJ2-5): KAGVTQTPRYLIKTRGQQVTLSCSPISGHRSVSWYQQTPGQGLQFLFEYFSETQRNKGNFPGRFSGRQFSNSRSEMNVSTLELGDSALYLCASSLDRVPETQYFGPGTRLLVL.

The V call is TRBV30, the J call TRBJ2-3; tentative D call: TRBD2 (6 bases). This CDR3 contains 14 residues. Trimming shortened V by 3 bases and J by 1 base, and 11 bases separated the two germline ends. CDR1 is GTSNPN, CDR2 SVGIG, per germline (reference sequence). Written as DNA, the CDR3 is TGTGCCTGGAGGGCGGGGTGGGGCACAGATACGCAGTATTTT. It is translated as CAWRAGWGTDTQYF.

This clonotype came up many times. CDR3 in amino acids: CASSVGLATNEQFF. The CDR3, as DNA: TGTGCCAGCAGCGTAGGCCTAGCCACCAATGAGCAGTTCTTC. This chain joins TRBV9 and TRBJ2-1, with TRBD2 as a possible D gene (5 bases). Germline CDR1 is SGDLS and CDR2 is YYNGEE. The length of the CDR3 is 14 residues. V lost 0 bases to trimming and J lost 6 bases, with 10 bases between them. Combining the CDR3 with reference TRBV9 and TRBJ2-1 gives the whole variable domain DSGVTQTPKHLITATGQRVTLRCSPRSGDLSVYWYQQSLDQGLQFLIQYYNGEERAKGNILERFSAQQFPDLHSELNLSSLELGDSALYFCASSVGLATNEQFFGPGTRLTVL.

The chain uses TRBV6-5 and TRBJ2-1; possible D gene TRBD2, 6 bases. In germline, CDR1 is MNHEY, CDR2 SVGAGI. The CDR3 runs 14 residues. The V gene lost 4 bases and the J gene lost 9 bases, with 16 bases spanning the gap. The CDR3 reads CASSFTGSWGEQFF. Here the CDR3 DNA reads TGTGCCAGCAGTTTTACCGGGAGTTGGGGTGAGCAGTTCTTC.

CDR3 amino acids: CASSYLGPHQPQHF. CDR3 coding DNA: TGTGCCAGCAGTTACCTCGGGCCACATCAGCCCCAGCATTTT. The chain links TRBV6-2 or TRBV6-3 to TRBJ1-5, with D unclear. The V end lost 2 bases, the J end lost 5 bases, and 10 bases lay between the germline ends. This CDR3 contains 14 residues. Looked up from germline, CDR1 is MNHEY and CDR2 is SVGEGT.

This rearrangement joins TRBV29-1 to TRBJ2-7, with TRBD2 matching over 7 bases. There are 14 residues in the CDR3. Per germline, CDR1 SQVTM and CDR2 ANQGSEA. V lost 2 bases to trimming and J lost 2 bases; unmatched junction nucleotides: 6. CDR3 in DNA: TGCAGCGTTGAATTTCGGGGGGACCCCTACGAGCAGTACTTC. This translates into CSVEFRGDPYEQYF.

This clonotype was seen a handful of times. The genes are TRBV5-1 and TRBJ2-7; 7 bases match TRBD2. This CDR3 contains 18 residues. With V trimmed by 2 bases and J by 2 bases, 16 bases remained unmatched. Germline CDR1 reads SGHRS; CDR2 reads YFSETQ. The CDR3 sequence: CASSFWAVRGSSPYEQYF. DNA for the CDR3: TGCGCCAGCAGCTTTTGGGCGGTTCGCGGGAGTTCCCCCTACGAGCAGTACTTC.

This sequence joins TRBV24-1 and TRBJ2-1; D uncertain. Trimming shortened V by 2 bases and J by 10 bases, and 8 bases separated the two germline ends. The germline V gene encodes CDR1 KGHDR and CDR2 SFDVKD. There are 12 residues in the CDR3. The CDR3 coding sequence is TGTGCCACCAGTGATTCCTGGTGGGAGCAGTTCTTC. It is translated as CATSDSWWEQFF.

Only a few counts were recorded for this clonotype. The gene calls are TRBV28 and TRBJ2-3, with 7 bases fitting TRBD1. V lost 5 bases to trimming and J lost 2 bases; unmatched junction nucleotides: 10. From germline, CDR1 is MDHEN and CDR2 SYDVKM. The CDR3 covers 16 residues. The CDR3 is CASSNQGVTFTDTQYF. In nucleotides, the CDR3 is TGTGCCAGCAGTAATCAGGGGGTAACCTTCACAGATACGCAGTATTTT.

This clonotype was counted only a few times. The chain combines TRBV7-9 with TRBJ2-4, with D perhaps matching TRBD1 (5 bases). Germline V gene sequence: CDR1 SEHNR, CDR2 FQNEAQ (reference sequence). There are 16 residues in the CDR3. V lost 1 base, J lost 4 bases, and 14 bases lay in between. CDR3 protein: CASSLEAGAGKNIQYF. In DNA form, the CDR3 reads TGTGCCAGCAGCTTAGAGGCTGGGGCCGGGAAAAACATTCAGTACTTC.

The V gene is TRBV20-1, the J gene TRBJ1-5, with 9 bases aligning to TRBD1. V lost 5 bases to trimming and J lost 1 base; unmatched junction nucleotides: 6. Per germline, CDR1 DFQATT and CDR2 SNEGSKA (reference sequence). This CDR3 is 15 amino acids long. CDR3 in DNA: TGCAGTGCTTCACAGGGGGCGGGAAGCAATCAGCCCCAGCATTTT. Its translation: CSASQGAGSNQPQHF.

This clonotype occurred many times. This sequence joins TRBV12-3 or TRBV12-4 and TRBJ2-3, with 10 bases aligning to TRBD1. V shed 5 bases, J shed 4 bases, and the junction held 6 bases outside the gene matches. CDR3 length: 15 residues. CDR3 region: CASSRSGTGADTQYF. CDR3 in DNA: TGTGCCAGCAGTCGTTCCGGGACAGGGGCAGATACGCAGTATTTT.

The chain couples TRBV18 to TRBJ2-7, with 9 bases lining up with TRBD1. Per germline, CDR1 KGHSH and CDR2 LQKENI. V dropped 3 bases and J dropped 0; count of bases not matched to a gene: 9. The CDR3 extends over 17 amino acids. The CDR3 DNA is TGTGCCAGCTCACCGGACAGGGGCGAGGTCGGCTCCTACGAGCAGTACTTC. Amino acid sequence: CASSPDRGEVGSYEQYF.

This CDR3 reads CASSPLAGLAYEQYF. For the CDR3, the DNA is TGCGCCAGCAGCCCCTTAGCGGGACTTGCCTACGAGCAGTACTTC. This chain links TRBV4-3 with TRBJ2-7, with 8 bases lining up with TRBD2. J lost 2 bases, V lost 4 bases, and 7 bases had no gene match. This CDR3 contains 15 residues. Per germline, CDR1 LGHNA and CDR2 YSLEER.

The J gene is TRBJ1-1, the V gene TRBV29-1; weak D call: TRBD1 (6 bases). CDR1 SQVTM and CDR2 ANQGSEA come from the germline V gene. The CDR3 loop spans 13 amino acids. V lost 4 bases, J lost 3 bases, and 12 bases lay in between. CDR3 coding DNA: TGCAGCGTTGTAAGGGGGGATTACACTGAAGCTTTCTTT. Encoded protein: CSVVRGDYTEAFF. Full variable domain (missing parts from reference TRBV29-1 and TRBJ1-1): SAVISQKPSRDICQRGTSLTIQCQVDSQVTMMFWYRQQPGQSLTLIATANQGSEATYESGFVIDKFPISRPNLTFSTLTVSNMSPEDSSIYLCSVVRGDYTEAFFGQGTRLTVV.

CDR3 in DNA: TGCAGTGCTAGGGCCTTTGGGTCCCGGGGATTAGAGACCCAGTACTTC. Translation: CSARAFGSRGLETQYF. The chain is built from TRBV20-1 and TRBJ2-5; a possible D gene is TRBD2 (5 bases). The V gene lost 3 bases and the J gene lost 4 bases, with 21 bases spanning the gap. The germline V gene has CDR1 DFQATT and CDR2 SNEGSKA (reference sequence). This CDR3 comprises 16 residues.

The chain links TRBV7-2 to TRBJ2-5; the match to TRBD2 covers 13 bases. The germline V gene encodes CDR1 SGHTA and CDR2 FQGNSA. The CDR3 is made up of 16 amino acids. Losses at the gene ends were 5 bases for V and 5 bases for J; bases not matched to a gene: 8. Here the CDR3 reads CASSPRTSGSTETQYF. The CDR3 nucleotides are TGTGCCAGCAGCCCGCGGACTAGCGGGAGCACCGAGACCCAGTACTTC.

The table lists this clonotype with many counts. The gene calls are TRBV6-5 and TRBJ2-2; possibly TRBD2 for D (6 bases). CDR1 and CDR2 from the germline V gene are MNHEY and SVGAGI. Trimming shortened V by 2 bases and J by 7 bases, and 14 bases separated the two germline ends. The CDR3 loop spans 15 amino acids. The CDR3 DNA is TGTGCCAGCAGTTACGCGGGACGGTTGGGCGGGGAGCTGTTTTTT. Translated: CASSYAGRLGGELFF.

This clonotype turned up a few times. The chain has TRBV29-1 and TRBJ2-3, with D perhaps TRBD2 (6 bases). Germline V CDR1 and CDR2: SQVTM, ANQGSEA. The germline V and J ends were trimmed by 0 bases and 0 bases, with 13 bases remaining between them. This CDR3 comprises 16 residues. The CDR3 DNA reads TGCAGCGTTGAAGACCCCCTAGCGACTAGCACAGATACGCAGTATTTT. It specifies CSVEDPLATSTDTQYF.